The clone carrying this T cell receptor beta chain was detected a few times. Antigen specificity is unknown. The data belong to a study of human T cells and chemical hapten exposure. Overall study context: Patients received weekly diphenylcyclopropenone doses to the scalp throughout the approximately 25-week study.

Study processing details: 96,000 or so TCRs per sample was the median, with a range of roughly 23,224 to 690,600. TCRdb re-analysed the RACE reads in MiXCR, keeping a single row per CDR3 protein. The V and J calls were determined by TCRdb, not by the authors. The sample lists 80,000 to 100,000 distinct CDR3 sequences, approximately 9.9% occurring once. Described time point: pre-sensitization, week 0. This sample's treatment: therapeutic diphenylcyclopropenone sensitization with weekly scalp DPC. Germline V lookup: CDR1 SGHTA, CDR2 FQGNSA. The CDR3 is 14 amino acids. V lost 8 bases to trimming and J lost 0 bases; unmatched junction nucleotides: 4. Notes on the study in general: No change in TCRs above 1 in 1000 frequency was produced by DPC sensitization.

The sequenced sample was whole blood, obtained in connection with sensitization to the hapten diphenylcyclopropenone (DPC). The chain has TRBV7-2 and TRBJ2-3; 8 nucleotides match TRBD2. The receptor was derived from a woman aged 40 to 49 with alopecia areata. Some clones in this sample may be carry-over from other donors' samples. The CDR3 here is CASHSGVSTDTQYF. The CDR3 coding sequence is TGTGCCAGCCATAGCGGGGTGAGCACAGATACGCAGTATTTT.